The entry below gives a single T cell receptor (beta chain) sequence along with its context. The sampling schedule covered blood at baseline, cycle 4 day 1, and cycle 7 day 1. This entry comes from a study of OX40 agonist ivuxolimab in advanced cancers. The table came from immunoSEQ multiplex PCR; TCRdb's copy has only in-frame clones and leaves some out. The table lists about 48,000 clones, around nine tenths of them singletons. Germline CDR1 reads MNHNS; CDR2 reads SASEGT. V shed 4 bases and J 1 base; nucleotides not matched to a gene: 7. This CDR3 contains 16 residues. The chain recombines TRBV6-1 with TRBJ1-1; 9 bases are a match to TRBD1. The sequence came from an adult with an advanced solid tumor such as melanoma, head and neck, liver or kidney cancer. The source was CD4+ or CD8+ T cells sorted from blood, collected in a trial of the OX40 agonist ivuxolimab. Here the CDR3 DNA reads TGTGCCAGCAGTGCCGCCCCGGGACAGGGGAACACTGAAGCTTTCTTT. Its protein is CASSAAPGQGNTEAFF.